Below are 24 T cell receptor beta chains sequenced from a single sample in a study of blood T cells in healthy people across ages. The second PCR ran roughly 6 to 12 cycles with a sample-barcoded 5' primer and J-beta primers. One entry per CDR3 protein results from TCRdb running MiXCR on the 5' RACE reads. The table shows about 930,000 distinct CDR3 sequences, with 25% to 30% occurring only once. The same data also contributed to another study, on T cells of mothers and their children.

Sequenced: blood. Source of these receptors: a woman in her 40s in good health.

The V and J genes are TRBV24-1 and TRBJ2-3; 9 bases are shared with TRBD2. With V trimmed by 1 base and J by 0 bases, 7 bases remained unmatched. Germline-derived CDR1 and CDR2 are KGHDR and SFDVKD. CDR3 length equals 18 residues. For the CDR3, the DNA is TGTGCCACCAGTGATTTCGCAGGCGGGGGGGATAGCACAGATACGCAGTATTTT. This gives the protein CATSDFAGGGDSTDTQYF.

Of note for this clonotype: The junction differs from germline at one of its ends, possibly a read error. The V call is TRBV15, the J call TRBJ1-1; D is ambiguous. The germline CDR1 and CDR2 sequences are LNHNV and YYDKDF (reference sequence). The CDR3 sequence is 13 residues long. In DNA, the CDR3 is TGTGCCACCTGCAGAGATACGAACACTGAAGCTTTCTTT. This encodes CATCRDTNTEAFF.

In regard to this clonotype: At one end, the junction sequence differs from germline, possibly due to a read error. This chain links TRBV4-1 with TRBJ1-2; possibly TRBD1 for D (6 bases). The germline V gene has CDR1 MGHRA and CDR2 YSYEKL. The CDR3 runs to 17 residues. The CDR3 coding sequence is TGCGCCGGCAGCCAAGATGAAAGGGCAGGGGATGTCTATGGCTACACCTTC. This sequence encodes CAGSQDERAGDVYGYTF.

CDR3 coding DNA: TGTGCCAGTAGTTCACCGACAGGGACCACCGGGGAGCTGTTTTTT. It translates to CASSSPTGTTGELFF. The chain joins TRBV19 to TRBJ2-2; 7 nucleotides line up with TRBD1. CDR3 length: 15 amino acids. J lost 4 bases, V lost 5 bases, and 7 bases had no gene match. CDR1 LNHDA and CDR2 SQIVND come from the germline V gene (reference sequence). Full variable domain (remainder filled in from reference TRBV19 and TRBJ2-2): DGGITQSPKYLFRKEGQNVTLSCEQNLNHDAMYWYRQDPGQGLRLIYYSQIVNDFQKGDIAEGYSVSREKKESFPLTVTSAQKNPTAFYLCASSSPTGTTGELFFGEGSRLTVL.

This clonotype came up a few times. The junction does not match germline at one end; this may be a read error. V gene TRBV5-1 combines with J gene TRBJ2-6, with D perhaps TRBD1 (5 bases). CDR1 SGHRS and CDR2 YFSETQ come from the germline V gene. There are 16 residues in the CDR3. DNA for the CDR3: TGCGCCAGCAGCTTGGGGGGTAACTCTGGGGCCAACGTCCCGACTTTC. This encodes CASSLGGNSGANVPTF.

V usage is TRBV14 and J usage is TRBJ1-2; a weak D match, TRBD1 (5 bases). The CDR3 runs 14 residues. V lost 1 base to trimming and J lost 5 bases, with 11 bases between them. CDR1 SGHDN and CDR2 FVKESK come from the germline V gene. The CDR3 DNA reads TGTGCCAGCAGCCAAGTTGGAGGGGTTTATGGCTACACCTTC. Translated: CASSQVGGVYGYTF.

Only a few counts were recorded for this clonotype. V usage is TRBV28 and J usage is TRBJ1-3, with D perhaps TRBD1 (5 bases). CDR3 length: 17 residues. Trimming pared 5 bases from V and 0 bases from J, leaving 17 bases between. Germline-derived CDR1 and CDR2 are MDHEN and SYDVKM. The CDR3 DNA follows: TGTGCCAGCAGTCCCCCAGGGAGACCGAGCTCTGGAAACACCATATATTTT. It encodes CASSPPGRPSSGNTIYF.

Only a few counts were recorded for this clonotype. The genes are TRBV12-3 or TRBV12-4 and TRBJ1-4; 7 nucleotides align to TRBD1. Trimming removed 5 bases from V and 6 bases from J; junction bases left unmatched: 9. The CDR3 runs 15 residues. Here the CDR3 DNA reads TGTGCCAGCAGTAACACAGGGGCAAGCTATGAAAAACTGTTTTTT. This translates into CASSNTGASYEKLFF.

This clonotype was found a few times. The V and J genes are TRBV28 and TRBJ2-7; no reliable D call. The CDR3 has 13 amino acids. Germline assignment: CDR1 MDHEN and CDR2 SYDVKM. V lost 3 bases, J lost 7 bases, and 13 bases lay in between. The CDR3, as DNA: TGTGCCAGCAGTTTGCACCGAACTAATGAGCAGTACTTC. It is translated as CASSLHRTNEQYF.

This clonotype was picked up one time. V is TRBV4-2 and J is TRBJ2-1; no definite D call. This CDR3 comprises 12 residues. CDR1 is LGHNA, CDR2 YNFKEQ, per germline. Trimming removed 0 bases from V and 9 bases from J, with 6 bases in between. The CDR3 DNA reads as TGTGCCAGCAGCCAAGACGGGTTTGAGCAGTTCTTC. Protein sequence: CASSQDGFEQFF.

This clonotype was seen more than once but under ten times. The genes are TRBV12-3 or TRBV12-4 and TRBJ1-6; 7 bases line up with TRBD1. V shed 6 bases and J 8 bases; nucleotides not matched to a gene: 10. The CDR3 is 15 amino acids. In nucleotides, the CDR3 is TGTGCCAGCAGGGCCACAGGGGACCGGCATTCACCCCTCCACTTT. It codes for CASRATGDRHSPLHF.

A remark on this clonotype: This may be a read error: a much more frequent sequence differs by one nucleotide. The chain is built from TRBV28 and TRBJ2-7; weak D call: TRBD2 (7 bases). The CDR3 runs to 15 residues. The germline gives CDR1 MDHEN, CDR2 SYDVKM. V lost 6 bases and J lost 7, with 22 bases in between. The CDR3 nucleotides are TGTGCCAGCAGGGACCCGGGACGGGGGGCGCGAGAGCAGTACTTC. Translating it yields CASRDPGRGAREQYF.

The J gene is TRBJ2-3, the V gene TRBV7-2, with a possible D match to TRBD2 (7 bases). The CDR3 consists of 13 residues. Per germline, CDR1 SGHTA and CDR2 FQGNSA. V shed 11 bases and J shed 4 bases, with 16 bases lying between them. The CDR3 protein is CAVGGGRADTQYF. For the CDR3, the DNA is TGTGCCGTAGGGGGGGGCCGCGCAGATACGCAGTATTTT.

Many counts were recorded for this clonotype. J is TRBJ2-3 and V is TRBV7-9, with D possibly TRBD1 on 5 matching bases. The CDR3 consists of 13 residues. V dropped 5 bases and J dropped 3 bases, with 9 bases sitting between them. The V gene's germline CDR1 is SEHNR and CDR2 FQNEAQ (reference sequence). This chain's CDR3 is CASSPRVTDTQYF. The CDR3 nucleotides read TGTGCCAGCAGCCCCAGGGTTACAGATACGCAGTATTTT.

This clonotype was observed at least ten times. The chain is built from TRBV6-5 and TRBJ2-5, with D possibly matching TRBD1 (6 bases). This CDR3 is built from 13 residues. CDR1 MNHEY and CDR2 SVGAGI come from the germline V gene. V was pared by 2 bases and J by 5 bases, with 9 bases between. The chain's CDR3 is CASSYRGSETQYF. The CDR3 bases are TGTGCCAGCAGTTACAGGGGGTCGGAGACCCAGTACTTC.

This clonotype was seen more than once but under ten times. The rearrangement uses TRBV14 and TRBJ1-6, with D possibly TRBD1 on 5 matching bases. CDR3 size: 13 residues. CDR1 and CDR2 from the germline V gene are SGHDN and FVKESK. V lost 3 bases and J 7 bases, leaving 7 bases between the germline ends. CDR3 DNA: TGTGCCAGCAGCCAGTACAGGAATTCACCCCTCCACTTT. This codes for CASSQYRNSPLHF.

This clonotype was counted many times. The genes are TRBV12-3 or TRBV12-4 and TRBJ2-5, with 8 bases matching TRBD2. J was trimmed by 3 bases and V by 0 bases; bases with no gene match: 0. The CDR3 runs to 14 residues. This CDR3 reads CASSLAGGEETQYF. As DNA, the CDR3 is TGTGCCAGCAGTTTAGCCGGGGGGGAAGAGACCCAGTACTTC.

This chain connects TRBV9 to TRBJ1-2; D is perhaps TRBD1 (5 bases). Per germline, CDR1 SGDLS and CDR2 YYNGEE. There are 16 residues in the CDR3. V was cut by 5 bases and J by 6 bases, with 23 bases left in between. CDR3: CASSIGVGRDGHGYTF. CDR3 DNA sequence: TGTGCCAGCAGTATAGGCGTGGGCCGGGACGGTCATGGCTACACCTTC.

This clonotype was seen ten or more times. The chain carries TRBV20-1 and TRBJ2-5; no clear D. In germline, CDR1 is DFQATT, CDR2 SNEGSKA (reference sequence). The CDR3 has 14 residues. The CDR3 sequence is CSAAVTDWEETQYF. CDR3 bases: TGCAGCGCTGCGGTTACCGACTGGGAAGAGACCCAGTACTTC.

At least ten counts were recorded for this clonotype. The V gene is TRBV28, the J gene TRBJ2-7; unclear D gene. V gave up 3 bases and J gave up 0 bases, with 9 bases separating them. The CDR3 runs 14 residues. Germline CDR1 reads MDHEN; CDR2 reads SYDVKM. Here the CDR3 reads CASSFTGSSYEQYF. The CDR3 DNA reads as TGTGCCAGCAGTTTTACCGGAAGCTCCTACGAGCAGTACTTC. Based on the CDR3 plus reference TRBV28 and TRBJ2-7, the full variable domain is DVKVTQSSRYLVKRTGEKVFLECVQDMDHENMFWYRQDPGLGLRLIYFSYDVKMKEKGDIPEGYSVSREKKERFSLILESASTNQTSMYLCASSFTGSSYEQYFGPGTRLTVT.

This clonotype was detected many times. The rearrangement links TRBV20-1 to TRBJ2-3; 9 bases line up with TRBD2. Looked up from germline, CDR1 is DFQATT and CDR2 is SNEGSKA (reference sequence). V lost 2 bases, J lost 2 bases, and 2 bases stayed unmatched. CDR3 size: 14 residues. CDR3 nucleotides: TGCAGTGCTAGACTAGCGGGGTACACAGATACGCAGTATTTT. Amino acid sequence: CSARLAGYTDTQYF.

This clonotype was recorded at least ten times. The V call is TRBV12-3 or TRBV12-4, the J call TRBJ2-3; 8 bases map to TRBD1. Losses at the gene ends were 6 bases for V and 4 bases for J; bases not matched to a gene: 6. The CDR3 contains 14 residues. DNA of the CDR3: TGTGCCAGCAGGAGAGACAGGGGCGCAGATACGCAGTATTTT. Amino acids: CASRRDRGADTQYF.

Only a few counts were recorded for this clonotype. CDR3 loop: CASSLLQGQGDRTEAFF. CDR3 nucleotides: TGTGCCAGCAGCTTACTCCAGGGACAGGGTGATCGGACTGAAGCTTTCTTT. The chain links TRBV11-2 to TRBJ1-1, with 9 bases matching TRBD1. Germline-derived CDR1 and CDR2 are SGHAT and FQNNGV. The ends lost 2 bases at V and 5 bases at J; junction bases unmatched: 12. The CDR3 spans 17 residues.

CDR3 protein: CASSLVLAGSTDTQFF. Written as DNA, the CDR3 is TGTGCCAGCAGCTTAGTTCTAGCGGGGTCCACAGATACGCAGTTCTTC. The chain joins TRBV7-2 to TRBJ2-1, with TRBD2 identical over 9 bases. The CDR3 length is 16 residues. CDR1 is SGHTA, CDR2 FQGNSA, per germline. The J segment lost 12 bases and the V segment lost 1 base, leaving 13 bases of the junction unmatched.